This T cell receptor beta chain was observed in a study of T-cell reconstitution after alpha-beta-depleted transplantation in children. V was pared by 7 bases and J by 6 bases, with 13 bases between. This CDR3 comprises 13 residues. Per germline, CDR1 SGHVS and CDR2 FNYEAQ. Unique molecular identifiers were built into the TCRbeta library. In TCRdb, the PCR reads were re-called with MiXCR into one record per CDR3 protein. The repertoire holds 400,000 to 450,000 distinct CDR3 sequences, about 45% seen once, with 27% in the top ten. This clonotype originated in a girl aged 2 to 10 with aplastic anemia, due to receive a stem cell transplant. This material consisted of PBMCs, taken before TCRalphabeta/CD19-depleted stem cell transplant. The gene calls are TRBV7-6 and TRBJ2-1; D could derive from TRBD1 or TRBD2 (5 bases each). As DNA, the CDR3 is TGTGCCAGCACCCGGTTTGGGGGCAATGAGCAGTTCTTC. This encodes CASTRFGGNEQFF.